This T cell receptor (beta chain) stems from a study of a mutant IDH1 vaccine in newly diagnosed glioma. Study-wide background: Most had both radiotherapy and temozolomide beforehand; others had only one.

The time point here: baseline, week 1 (first vaccination visit). As for treatment: pre-vaccination baseline after standard-of-care therapy. To note about this clone: The target antigen is unknown.

Notes on the study in general: There seemed to be no relation between pseudoprogression and changes in top peripheral T cell clonotypes.

Germline V lookup: CDR1 SGHRS, CDR2 YFSETQ. The CDR3 is 14 amino acids. V shed 4 bases, J shed 2 bases, and the junction held 3 bases outside the gene matches. Sequenced by immunoSEQ multiplex PCR; TCRdb stores in-frame clones only, minus some. Of tens of thousands of clones listed, around 86% are singletons. The source was PBMCs, collected from a glioma patient treated with radiotherapy, temozolomide or both. The origin of this receptor is a man aged 40-50 years with glioma. The rearrangement links TRBV5-1 to TRBJ2-7; the match to TRBD1 covers 10 bases. The CDR3 DNA reads as TGCGCCAGCAGCGGGGGGACAGGGGCCTACGAGCAGTACTTC. It yields the protein CASSGGTGAYEQYF.